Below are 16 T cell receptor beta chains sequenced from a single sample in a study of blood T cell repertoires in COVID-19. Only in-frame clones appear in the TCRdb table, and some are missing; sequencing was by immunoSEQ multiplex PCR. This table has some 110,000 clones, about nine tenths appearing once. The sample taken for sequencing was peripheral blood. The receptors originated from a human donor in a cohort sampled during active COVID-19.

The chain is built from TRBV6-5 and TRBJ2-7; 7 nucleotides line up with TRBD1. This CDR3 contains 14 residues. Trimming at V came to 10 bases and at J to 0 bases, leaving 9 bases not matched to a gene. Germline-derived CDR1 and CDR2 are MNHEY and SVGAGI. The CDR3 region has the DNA TGTGCCATCTCCCGGGACAGAAACTCCTACGAGCAGTACTTC. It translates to CAISRDRNSYEQYF.

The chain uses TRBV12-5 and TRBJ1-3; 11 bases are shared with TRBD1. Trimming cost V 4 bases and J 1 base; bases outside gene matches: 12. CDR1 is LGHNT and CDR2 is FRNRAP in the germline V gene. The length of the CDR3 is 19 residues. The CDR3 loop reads CASGSHLGTGGRSGNTIYF. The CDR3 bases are TGTGCTAGTGGTTCACACCTAGGGACAGGGGGAAGGTCTGGAAACACCATATATTTT.

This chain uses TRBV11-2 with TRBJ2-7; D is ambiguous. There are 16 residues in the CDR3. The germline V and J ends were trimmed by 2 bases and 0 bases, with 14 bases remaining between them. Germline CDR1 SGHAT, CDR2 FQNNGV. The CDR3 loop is CASSLRWALSSYEQYF. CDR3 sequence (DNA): TGTGCCAGCAGCTTAAGGTGGGCGCTCAGCTCCTACGAGCAGTACTTC.

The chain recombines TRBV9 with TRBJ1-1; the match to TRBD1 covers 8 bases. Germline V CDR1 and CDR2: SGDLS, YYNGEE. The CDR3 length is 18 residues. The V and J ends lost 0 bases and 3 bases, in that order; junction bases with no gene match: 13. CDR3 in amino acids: CASSVATGQGAAHTEAFF. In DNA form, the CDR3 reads TGTGCCAGCAGCGTAGCTACCGGGCAGGGGGCGGCGCACACTGAAGCTTTCTTT.

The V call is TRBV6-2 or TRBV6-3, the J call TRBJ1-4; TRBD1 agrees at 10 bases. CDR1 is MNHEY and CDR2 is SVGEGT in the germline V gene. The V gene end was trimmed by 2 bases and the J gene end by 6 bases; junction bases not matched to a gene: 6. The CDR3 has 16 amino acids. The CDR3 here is CASSYNLGTGDEKLFF. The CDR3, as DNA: TGTGCCAGCAGTTACAATCTCGGGACAGGGGATGAAAAACTGTTTTTT.

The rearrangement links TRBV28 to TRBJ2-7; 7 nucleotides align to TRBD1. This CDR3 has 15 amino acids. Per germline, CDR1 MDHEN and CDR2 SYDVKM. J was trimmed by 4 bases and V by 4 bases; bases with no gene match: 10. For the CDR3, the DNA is TGTGCCAGCAGTTCCCCTAGGGGCAGGGGGTACGAGCAGTACTTC. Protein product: CASSSPRGRGYEQYF.

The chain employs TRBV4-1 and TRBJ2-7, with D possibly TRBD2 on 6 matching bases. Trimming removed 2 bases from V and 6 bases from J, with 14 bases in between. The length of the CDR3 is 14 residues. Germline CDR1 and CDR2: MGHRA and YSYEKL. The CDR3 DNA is TGCGCCAGCAGCCAAATATTGGGAGCGGGCGAGCAGTACTTC. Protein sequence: CASSQILGAGEQYF.

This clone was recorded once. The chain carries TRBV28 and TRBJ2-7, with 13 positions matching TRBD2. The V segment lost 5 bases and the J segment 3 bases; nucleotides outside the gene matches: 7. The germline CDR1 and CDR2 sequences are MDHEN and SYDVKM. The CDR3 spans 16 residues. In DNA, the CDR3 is TGTGCCAGCAGTCTACCTACTAGCGGGAGGGACTACGAGCAGTACTTC. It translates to CASSLPTSGRDYEQYF.

CDR3 sequence reads: CASSVVPDTQYF. The CDR3 DNA reads as TGTGCCAGTAGCGTTGTCCCAGATACGCAGTATTTT. The genes are TRBV19 and TRBJ2-3; D not certain. Germline loops: CDR1 LNHDA, CDR2 SQIVND (reference sequence). V was cut by 6 bases and J by 4 bases, with 8 bases left in between. The CDR3 loop spans 12 amino acids.

The DNA for the CDR3 is TGTGCCAGCAGCTCAACAGGCCTCGGGCAGTACTTC. Amino acids: CASSSTGLGQYF. The gene calls are TRBV11-3 and TRBJ2-7; tentatively, D is TRBD1 (5 bases). The CDR3 extends over 12 amino acids. V gave up 4 bases and J gave up 9 bases, with 13 bases separating them. CDR1 is SGHNT and CDR2 is YENEEA in the germline V gene. The full variable domain, with the rest looked up from reference TRBV11-3 and TRBJ2-7, is EAGVVQSPRYKIIEKKQPVAFWCNPISGHNTLYWYLQNLGQGPELLIRYENEEAVDDSQLPKDRFSAERLKGVDSTLKIQPAELGDSAVYLCASSSTGLGQYFGPGTRLTVT.

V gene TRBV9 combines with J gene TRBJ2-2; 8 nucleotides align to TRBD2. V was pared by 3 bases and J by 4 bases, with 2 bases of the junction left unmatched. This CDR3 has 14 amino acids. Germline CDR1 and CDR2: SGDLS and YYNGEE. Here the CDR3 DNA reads TGTGCCAGCAGCGCCGGGACTAGCACCGGGGAGCTGTTTTTT. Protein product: CASSAGTSTGELFF. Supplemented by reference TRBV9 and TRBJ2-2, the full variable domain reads DSGVTQTPKHLITATGQRVTLRCSPRSGDLSVYWYQQSLDQGLQFLIQYYNGEERAKGNILERFSAQQFPDLHSELNLSSLELGDSALYFCASSAGTSTGELFFGEGSRLTVL.

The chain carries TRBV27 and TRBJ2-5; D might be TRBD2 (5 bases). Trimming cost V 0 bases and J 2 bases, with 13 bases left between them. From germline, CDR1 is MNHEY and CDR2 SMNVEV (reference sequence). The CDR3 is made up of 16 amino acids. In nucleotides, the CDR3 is TGTGCCAGCAGTTTATCGAGGGCTTGGGGTCAAGAGACCCAGTACTTC. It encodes CASSLSRAWGQETQYF.

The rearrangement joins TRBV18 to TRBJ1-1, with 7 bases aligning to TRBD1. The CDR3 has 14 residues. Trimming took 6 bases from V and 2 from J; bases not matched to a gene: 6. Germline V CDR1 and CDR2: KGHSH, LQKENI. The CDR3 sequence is CASSRQGTNTEAFF. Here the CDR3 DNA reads TGTGCCAGCTCCCGACAGGGCACAAACACTGAAGCTTTCTTT.

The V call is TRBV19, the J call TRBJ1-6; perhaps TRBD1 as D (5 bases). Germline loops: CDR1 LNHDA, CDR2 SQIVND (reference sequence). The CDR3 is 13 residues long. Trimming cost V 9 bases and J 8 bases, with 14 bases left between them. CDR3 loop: CASRVSSDSPLHF. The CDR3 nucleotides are TGTGCCAGCAGGGTCTCTTCTGATTCACCCCTCCACTTT.

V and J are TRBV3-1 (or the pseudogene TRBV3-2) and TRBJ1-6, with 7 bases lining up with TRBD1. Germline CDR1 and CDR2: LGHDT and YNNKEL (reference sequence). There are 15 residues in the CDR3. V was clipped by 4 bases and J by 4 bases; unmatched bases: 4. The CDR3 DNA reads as TGTGCCAGCAGCCCGGGGACAGAGTATAATTCACCCCTCCACTTT. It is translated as CASSPGTEYNSPLHF.

The CDR3 reads CASSLDPGYNYGYTF. The CDR3 region has the DNA TGCGCCAGCAGCTTGGACCCAGGGTACAACTATGGCTACACCTTC. The chain joins TRBV5-1 to TRBJ1-2, with D perhaps matching TRBD1 (5 bases). The CDR3 totals 15 residues. Trimming took off 0 bases at V and 2 bases at J, with 11 bases between the two ends. Germline lookup yields CDR1 SGHRS and CDR2 YFSETQ.